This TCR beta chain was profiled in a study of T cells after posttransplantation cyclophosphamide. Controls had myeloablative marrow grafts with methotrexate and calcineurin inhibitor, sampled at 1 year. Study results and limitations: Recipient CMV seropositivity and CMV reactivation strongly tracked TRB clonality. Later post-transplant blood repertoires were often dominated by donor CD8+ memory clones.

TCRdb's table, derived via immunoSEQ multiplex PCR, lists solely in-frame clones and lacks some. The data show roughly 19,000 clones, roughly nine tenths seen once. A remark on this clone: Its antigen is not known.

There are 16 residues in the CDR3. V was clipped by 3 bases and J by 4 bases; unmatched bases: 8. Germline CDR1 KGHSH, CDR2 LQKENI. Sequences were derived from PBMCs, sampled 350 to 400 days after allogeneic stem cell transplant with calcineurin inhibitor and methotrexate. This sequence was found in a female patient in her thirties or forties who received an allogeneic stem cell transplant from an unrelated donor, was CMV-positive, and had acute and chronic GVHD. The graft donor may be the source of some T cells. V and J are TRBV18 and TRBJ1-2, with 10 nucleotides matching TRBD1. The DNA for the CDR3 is TGTGCCAGCTCACCGGGCCCGGACAGGGGGGGCTATGGCTACACCTTC. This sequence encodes CASSPGPDRGGYGYTF.